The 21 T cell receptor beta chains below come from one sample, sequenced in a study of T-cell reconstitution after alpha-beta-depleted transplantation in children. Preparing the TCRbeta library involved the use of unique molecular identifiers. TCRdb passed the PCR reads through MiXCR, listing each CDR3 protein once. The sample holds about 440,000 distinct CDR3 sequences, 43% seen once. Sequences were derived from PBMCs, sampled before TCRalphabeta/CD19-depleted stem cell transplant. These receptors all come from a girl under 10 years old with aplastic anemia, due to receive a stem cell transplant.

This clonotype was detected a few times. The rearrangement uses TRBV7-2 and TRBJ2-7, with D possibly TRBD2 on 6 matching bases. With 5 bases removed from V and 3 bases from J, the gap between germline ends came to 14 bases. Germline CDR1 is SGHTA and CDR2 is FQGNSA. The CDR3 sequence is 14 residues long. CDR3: CASSDPGTRYEQYF. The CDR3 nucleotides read TGTGCCAGCAGCGACCCCGGGACTCGCTACGAGCAGTACTTC.

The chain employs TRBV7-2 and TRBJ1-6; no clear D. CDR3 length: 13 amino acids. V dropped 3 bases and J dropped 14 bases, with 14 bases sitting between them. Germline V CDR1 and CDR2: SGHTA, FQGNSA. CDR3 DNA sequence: TGTGCCAGCAGCTTTGTCGGGTTGGGAACCCTCCACTTT. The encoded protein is CASSFVGLGTLHF.

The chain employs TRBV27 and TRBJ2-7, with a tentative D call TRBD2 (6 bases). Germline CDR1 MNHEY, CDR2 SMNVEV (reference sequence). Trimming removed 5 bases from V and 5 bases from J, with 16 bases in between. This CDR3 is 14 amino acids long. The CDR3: CASSADGTLDEQYF. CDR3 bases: TGTGCCAGCAGTGCCGACGGGACTTTGGACGAGCAGTACTTC.

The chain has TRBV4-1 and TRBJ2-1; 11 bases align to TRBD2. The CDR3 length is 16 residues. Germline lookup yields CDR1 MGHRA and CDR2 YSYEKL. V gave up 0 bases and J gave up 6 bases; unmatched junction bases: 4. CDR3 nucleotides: TGCGCCAGCAGCCAAGATTGGACTAGCGGGTCCAATGAGCAGTTCTTC. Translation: CASSQDWTSGSNEQFF.

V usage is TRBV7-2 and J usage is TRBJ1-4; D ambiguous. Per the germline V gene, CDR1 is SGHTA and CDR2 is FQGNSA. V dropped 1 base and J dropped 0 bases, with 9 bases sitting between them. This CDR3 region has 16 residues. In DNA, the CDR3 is TGTGCCAGCAGCTTAGACGCCCTTGCAACTAATGAAAAACTGTTTTTT. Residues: CASSLDALATNEKLFF. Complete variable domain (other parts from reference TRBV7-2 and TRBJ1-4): GAGVSQSPSNKVTEKGKDVELRCDPISGHTALYWYRQSLGQGLEFLIYFQGNSAPDKSGLPSDRFSAERTGGSVSTLTIQRTQQEDSAVYLCASSLDALATNEKLFFGSGTQLSVL.

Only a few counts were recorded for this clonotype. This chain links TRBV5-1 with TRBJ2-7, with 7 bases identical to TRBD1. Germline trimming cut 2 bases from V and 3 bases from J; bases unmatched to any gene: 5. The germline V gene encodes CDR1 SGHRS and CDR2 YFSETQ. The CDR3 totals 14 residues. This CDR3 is CASSLSTGHYEQYF. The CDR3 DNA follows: TGCGCCAGCAGCTTATCGACAGGGCACTACGAGCAGTACTTC.

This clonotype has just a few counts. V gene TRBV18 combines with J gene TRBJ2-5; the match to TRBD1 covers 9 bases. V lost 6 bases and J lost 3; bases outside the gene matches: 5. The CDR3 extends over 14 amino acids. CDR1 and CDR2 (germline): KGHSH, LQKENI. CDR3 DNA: TGTGCCAGCTCGTATACAGGGGGCAAAGAGACCCAGTACTTC. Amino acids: CASSYTGGKETQYF.

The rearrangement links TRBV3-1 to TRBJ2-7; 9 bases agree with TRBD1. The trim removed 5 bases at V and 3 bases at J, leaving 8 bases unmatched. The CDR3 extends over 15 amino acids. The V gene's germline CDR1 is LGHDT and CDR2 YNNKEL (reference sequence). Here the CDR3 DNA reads TGTGCCAGCAGCGACAACAGGGGGCTCGACTACGAGCAGTACTTC. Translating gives CASSDNRGLDYEQYF.

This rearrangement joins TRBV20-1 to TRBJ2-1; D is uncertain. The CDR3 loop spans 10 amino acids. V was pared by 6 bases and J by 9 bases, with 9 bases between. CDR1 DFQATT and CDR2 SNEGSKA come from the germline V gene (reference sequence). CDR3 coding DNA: TGCAGTGCCGCGAGAGGTGAGCAGTTCTTC. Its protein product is CSAARGEQFF.

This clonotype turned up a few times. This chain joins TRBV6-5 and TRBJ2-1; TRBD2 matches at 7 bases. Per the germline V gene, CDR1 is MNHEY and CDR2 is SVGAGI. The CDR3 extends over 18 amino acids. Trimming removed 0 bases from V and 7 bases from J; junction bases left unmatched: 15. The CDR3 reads CASSYSPPSGMIENEQFF. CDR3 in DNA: TGTGCCAGCAGTTACTCGCCACCGAGCGGGATGATTGAAAATGAGCAGTTCTTC.

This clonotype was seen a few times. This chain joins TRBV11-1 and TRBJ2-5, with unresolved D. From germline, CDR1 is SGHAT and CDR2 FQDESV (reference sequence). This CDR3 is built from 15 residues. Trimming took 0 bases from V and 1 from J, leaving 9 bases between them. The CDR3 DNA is TGTGCCAGCAGCTTAGCGCGATCTCCCCAAGAGACCCAGTACTTC. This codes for CASSLARSPQETQYF.

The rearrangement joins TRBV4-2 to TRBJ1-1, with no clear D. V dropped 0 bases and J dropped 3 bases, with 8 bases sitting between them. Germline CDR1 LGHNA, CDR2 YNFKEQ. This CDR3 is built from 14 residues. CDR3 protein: CASSQDVRDTEAFF. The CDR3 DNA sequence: TGTGCCAGCAGCCAAGATGTAAGGGACACTGAAGCTTTCTTT.

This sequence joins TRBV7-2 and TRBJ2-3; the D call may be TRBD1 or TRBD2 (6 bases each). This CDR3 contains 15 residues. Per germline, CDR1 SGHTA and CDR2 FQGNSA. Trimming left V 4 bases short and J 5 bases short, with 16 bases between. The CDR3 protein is CASSSGTRGGDTQYF. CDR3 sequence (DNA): TGTGCCAGCAGCTCCGGGACAAGGGGAGGAGATACGCAGTATTTT.

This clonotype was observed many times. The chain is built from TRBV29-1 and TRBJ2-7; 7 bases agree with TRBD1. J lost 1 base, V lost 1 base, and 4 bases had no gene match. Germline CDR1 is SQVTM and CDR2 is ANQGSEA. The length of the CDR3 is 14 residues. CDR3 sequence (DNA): TGCAGCGTTGAAGTGGCCAGGGGGTCCTACGAGCAGTACTTC. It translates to CSVEVARGSYEQYF.

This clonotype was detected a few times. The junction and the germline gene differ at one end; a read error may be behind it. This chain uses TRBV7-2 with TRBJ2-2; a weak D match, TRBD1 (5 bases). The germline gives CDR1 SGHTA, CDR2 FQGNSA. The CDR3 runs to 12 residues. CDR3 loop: CASTLQAGELFF. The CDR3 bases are TGTGCCAGCACCTTACAGGCCGGGGAGCTGTTTTTT.

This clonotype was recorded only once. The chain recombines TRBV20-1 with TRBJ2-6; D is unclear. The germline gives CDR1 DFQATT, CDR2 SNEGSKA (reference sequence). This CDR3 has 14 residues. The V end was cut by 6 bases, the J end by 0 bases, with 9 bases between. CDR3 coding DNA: TGCAGTGCACCTCTCTTCTCTGGGGCCAACGTCCTGACTTTC. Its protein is CSAPLFSGANVLTF.

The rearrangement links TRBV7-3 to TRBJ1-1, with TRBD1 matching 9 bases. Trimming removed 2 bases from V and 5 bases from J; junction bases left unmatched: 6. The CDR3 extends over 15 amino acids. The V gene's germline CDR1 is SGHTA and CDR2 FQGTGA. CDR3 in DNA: TGTGCCAGCAGCTTATCGGGACAGGGATTTACTGAAGCTTTCTTT. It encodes CASSLSGQGFTEAFF.

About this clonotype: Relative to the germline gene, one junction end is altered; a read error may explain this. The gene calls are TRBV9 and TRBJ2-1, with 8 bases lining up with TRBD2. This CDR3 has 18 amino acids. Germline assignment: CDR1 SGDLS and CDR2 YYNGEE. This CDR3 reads CASSGAGGALTAYNEQSF. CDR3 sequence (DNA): TGTGCCAGCAGCGGGGCGGGAGGCGCGCTAACCGCCTACAATGAGCAGTCCTTC. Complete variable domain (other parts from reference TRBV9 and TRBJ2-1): DSGVTQTPKHLITATGQRVTLRCSPRSGDLSVYWYQQSLDQGLQFLIQYYNGEERAKGNILERFSAQQFPDLHSELNLSSLELGDSALYFCASSGAGGALTAYNEQSFGPGTRLTVL.

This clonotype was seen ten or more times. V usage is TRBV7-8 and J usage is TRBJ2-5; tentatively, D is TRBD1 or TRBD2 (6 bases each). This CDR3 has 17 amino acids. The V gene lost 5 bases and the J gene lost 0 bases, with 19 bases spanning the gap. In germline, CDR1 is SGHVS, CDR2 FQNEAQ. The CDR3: CASSPRTRGPYQETQYF. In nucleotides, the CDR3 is TGTGCCAGCAGCCCCAGGACCCGGGGGCCGTACCAAGAGACCCAGTACTTC.

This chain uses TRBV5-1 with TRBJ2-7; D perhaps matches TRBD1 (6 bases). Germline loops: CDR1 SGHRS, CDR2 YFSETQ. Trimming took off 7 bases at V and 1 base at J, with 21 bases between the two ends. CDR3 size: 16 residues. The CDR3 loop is CASRSNLGGASYEQYF. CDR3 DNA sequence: TGCGCCAGCCGCAGCAATTTAGGGGGTGCTTCCTACGAGCAGTACTTC.

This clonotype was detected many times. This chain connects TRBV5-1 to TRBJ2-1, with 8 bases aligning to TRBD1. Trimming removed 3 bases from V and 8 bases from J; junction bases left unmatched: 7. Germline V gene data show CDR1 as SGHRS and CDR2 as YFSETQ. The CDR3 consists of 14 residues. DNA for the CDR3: TGCGCCAGCAGCTCCTGGACAGGGTTGTATGAGCAGTTCTTC. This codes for CASSSWTGLYEQFF.